This T cell receptor (beta chain) was recovered during a study of human T cells and chemical hapten exposure (TCRdb year 2021). In terms of the full investigation: For sensitization, 2% DPC in acetone was applied to an approximately 2 cm by approximately 2 cm area of upper inner arm skin. Libraries were pooled for sequencing, and per-sample TCR yields varied mainly because of small differences in library volumes within the pool. Blood samples were taken from patients before sensitization (week 0) and then at 2, 6 and about 24 weeks after DPC sensitization. Throughout the approximately 25-week study period, patients were also given weekly therapeutic DPC doses on the scalp. Patch testing was done on the upper back using Finn chambers containing 0.01% DPC, and results were scored after 6 days according to International Contact Dermatitis Research Group standards. Peripheral blood TCR repertoire changes were tracked in vivo in alopecia patients during primary and secondary sensitization to the hapten diphenylcyclopropenone (DPC). Alopecia areata with under or over 50% scalp involvement, alopecia totalis and alopecia universalis were represented in the patient cohort, which was mostly female. From each blood RNA sample, both TCR alpha and TCR beta chains were sequenced. Some 29 alopecia patients gave blood for TCR sequencing at one to four time points (pre-sensitization, 2, 6 and 24 weeks).

This clonotype was found many times. Its binding antigen is unknown. No much larger clone is present one base from it, and per-base qualities are unavailable. What the time point label conveys for this sample: patch test 1, 2 weeks after DPC sensitization. The treatment or condition label here, explained by the study, means: therapeutic diphenylcyclopropenone sensitization with weekly scalp DPC. Total RNA was isolated from unfractionated whole blood collected in Tempus Blood RNA tubes. At each patch-test visit, blood was drawn before the patch test was applied. Eligible patients were aged 18 to 70, diagnosed with alopecia, deemed suitable for DPC therapy, and excluded if pregnant. Paper-wide results and their limitations: No change with DPC sensitization was found in the number of TCRs above 1 in 1000 frequency, and no evidence of global repertoire structure alterations was found. Expanded TCRs formed significantly more large CDR3 similarity clusters than pre-sensitization or healthy control sets, consistent with antigen-driven responses. All patients had alopecia, a presumed autoimmune disease, so their immune response might differ from that of healthy individuals. After repeated subsampling, the strength of the expansion versus patch-test correlation and the threshold at which it became significant changed. Patch test score correlated positively with the number of PT1 expanded TCRs, reaching significance at thresholds 8, 16 and 32 but not at 4.

From cysteine to phenylalanine, the CDR3 is 14 amino acids long. CDR3 DNA only is kept here, 42 bases in frame from base 1. V is cut back by 5 bases and J by 2 bases, with 5 bases in the junction unmatched. Per the germline V gene, MNHEY is the CDR1 and SVGAGI is the CDR2. The method behind the library was RACE. TCRdb shows the sequencer as NextSeq 500. During library preparation, unique molecular identifiers were attached to individual cDNA molecules so that TCRs could be counted in a quantitative, reproducible way. From the authors' description of their analysis: A median of around 100,000 TCRs per sample was observed, with a range of 23,224 to 690,600. V, J and CDR3 annotation of the TCR reads was carried out using the Decombinator software suite. For the PS versus PT1 abundance plots, all samples were subsampled to the same number of TCRs (28,000). TCRs were defined as expanded if absent before sensitization and observed at least eight times at the 2-week time point. TCRdb reran the public reads through fastp at Q25 and MiXCR, keeping productive beta chains. Rows with a matching CDR3 protein are joined into one entry that keeps the most common DNA and genes. The V and J calls were not made by the authors but by TCRdb's processing. The sample data list 40,000 to 65,000 distinct CDR3 sequences, and 9.5% to 11% of these were observed just once. Jointly, the top ten make up approximately 1.8% of the sample.

The receptor was derived from a woman between 40 and 55 years old with alopecia areata. Some clones in this sample may be carry-over from other donors' samples. The chain employs TRBV6-5 and TRBJ1-1, and TRBD1 aligns with 7 junction nucleotides. The sequences come from whole blood, collected in connection with sensitization to the hapten diphenylcyclopropenone (DPC). The encoded CDR3 is CASSRYRGNTEAFF. The DNA reads as follows: TGTGCCAGCAGTCGTTACAGGGGCAACACTGAAGCTTTCTTT.